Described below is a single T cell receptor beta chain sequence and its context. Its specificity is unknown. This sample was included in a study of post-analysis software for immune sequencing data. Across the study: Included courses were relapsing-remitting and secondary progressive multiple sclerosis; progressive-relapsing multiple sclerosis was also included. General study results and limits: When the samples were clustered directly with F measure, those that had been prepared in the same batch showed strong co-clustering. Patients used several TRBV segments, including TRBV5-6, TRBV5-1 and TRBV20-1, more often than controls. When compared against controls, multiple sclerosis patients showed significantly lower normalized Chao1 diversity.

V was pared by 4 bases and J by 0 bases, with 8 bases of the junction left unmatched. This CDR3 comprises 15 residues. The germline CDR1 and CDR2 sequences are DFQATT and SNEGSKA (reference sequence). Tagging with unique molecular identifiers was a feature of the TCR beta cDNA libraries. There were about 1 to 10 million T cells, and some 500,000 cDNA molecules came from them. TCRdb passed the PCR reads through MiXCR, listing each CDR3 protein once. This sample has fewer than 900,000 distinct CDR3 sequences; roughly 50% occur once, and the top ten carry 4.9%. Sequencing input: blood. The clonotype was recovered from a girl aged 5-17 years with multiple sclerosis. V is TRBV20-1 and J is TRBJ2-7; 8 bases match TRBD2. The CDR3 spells CSATSQRGNSYEQYF. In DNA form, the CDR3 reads TGCAGTGCTACATCCCAGCGGGGGAACTCCTACGAGCAGTACTTC.